The T cell receptor (beta chain) under discussion was sequenced for a study of radiotherapy plus CTLA-4 blockade in lung cancer. Turning to the study itself: Objective responses were documented in around 20% of patients, with disease control in just over 30%.

In the case of this clone: Antigen: not known.

The study gave focal radiation plus ipilimumab CTLA-4 blockade to patients with chemo-refractory metastatic non-small-cell lung cancer. Looked up from germline, CDR1 is SQVTM and CDR2 is ANQGSEA. The CDR3 has 11 residues. Trimming took off 4 bases at V and 4 bases at J, with 5 bases between the two ends. Here immunoSEQ multiplex PCR was the method, and the copy in TCRdb shows in-frame clones only, minus some. The sample has 13,000 to 15,000 clones, about 89% seen once. Findings of the study overall: The study found tumor-derived TCR clones expanded in blood after radiotherapy plus ipilimumab.

The rearrangement uses TRBV29-1 and TRBJ2-1, with unresolved D. This TCR came from a human donor with non-small cell lung cancer that progressed on radiotherapy plus ipilimumab. Some clones in this sample may be carry-over from other donors' samples. The source material was peripheral blood, sampled from a patient treated with radiotherapy plus ipilimumab. Here the CDR3 reads CSVVGYNEQFF. CDR3 sequence (DNA): TGCAGCGTTGTCGGTTACAATGAGCAGTTCTTC.